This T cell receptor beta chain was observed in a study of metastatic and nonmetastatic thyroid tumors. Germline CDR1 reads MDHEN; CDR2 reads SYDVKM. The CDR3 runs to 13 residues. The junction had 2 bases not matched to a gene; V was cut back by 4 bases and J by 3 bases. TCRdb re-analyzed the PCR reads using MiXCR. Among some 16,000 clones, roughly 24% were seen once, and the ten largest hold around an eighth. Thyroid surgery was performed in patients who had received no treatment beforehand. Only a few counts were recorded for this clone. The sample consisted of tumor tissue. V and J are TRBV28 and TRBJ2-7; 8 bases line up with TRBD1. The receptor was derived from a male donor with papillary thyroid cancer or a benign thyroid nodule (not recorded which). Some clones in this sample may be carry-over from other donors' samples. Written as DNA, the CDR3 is TGTGCCAGCAGTTACAGGGGGGTCTACGAGCAGTACTTC. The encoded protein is CASSYRGVYEQYF.